This T cell receptor beta chain was sequenced in a study of blood T cell repertoires in COVID-19. Study-level background: The United States, Italy and Spain provided the acute and convalescent COVID-19 samples. The analysed material was cDNA or gDNA that came from T cells, B-cell-depleted T cells, or PBMCs.

CDR1 and CDR2 from the germline V gene are MNHEY and SMNVEV (reference sequence). Trimming removed 7 bases from V and 4 bases from J; junction bases left unmatched: 6. The CDR3 consists of 14 residues. Per the authors' pipeline: Reference gene primer amplification gave estimated nucleated cell counts. Generated by immunoSEQ multiplex PCR, the TCRdb table keeps only in-frame clones and is missing some. D and trimming were read from the DNA, whereas the V and J calls and clone size are those reported in that table. The table records over 35,000 clones, roughly 92% of them present only once. What was sequenced was peripheral blood. The TCR sequence derives from a man in his forties or fifties with active COVID-19. V gene TRBV27 combines with J gene TRBJ2-5; the match to TRBD2 covers 10 bases. The DNA of the CDR3 is TGTGCCAGCACCTCTAGCGGGAGAGGAGAGACCCAGTACTTC. It translates to CASTSSGRGETQYF.